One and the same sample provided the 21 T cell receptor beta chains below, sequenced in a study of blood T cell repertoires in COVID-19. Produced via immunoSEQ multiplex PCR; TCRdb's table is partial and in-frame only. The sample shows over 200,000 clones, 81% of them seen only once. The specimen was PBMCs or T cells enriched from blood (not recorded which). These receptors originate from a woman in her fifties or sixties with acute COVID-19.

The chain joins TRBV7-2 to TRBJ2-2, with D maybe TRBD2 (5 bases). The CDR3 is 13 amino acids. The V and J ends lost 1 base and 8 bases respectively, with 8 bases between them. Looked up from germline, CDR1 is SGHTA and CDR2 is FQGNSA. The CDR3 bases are TGTGCCAGCAGCTTAGATTGGAGGGGGGAGCTGTTTTTT. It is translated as CASSLDWRGELFF.

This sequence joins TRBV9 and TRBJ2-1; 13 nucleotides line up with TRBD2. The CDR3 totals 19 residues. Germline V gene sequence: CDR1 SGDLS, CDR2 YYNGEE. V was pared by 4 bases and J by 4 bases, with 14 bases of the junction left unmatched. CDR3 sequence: CASSQGGLAGDLKYNEQFF. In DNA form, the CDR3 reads TGTGCCAGCAGCCAAGGAGGACTAGCGGGGGACCTTAAGTACAATGAGCAGTTCTTC.

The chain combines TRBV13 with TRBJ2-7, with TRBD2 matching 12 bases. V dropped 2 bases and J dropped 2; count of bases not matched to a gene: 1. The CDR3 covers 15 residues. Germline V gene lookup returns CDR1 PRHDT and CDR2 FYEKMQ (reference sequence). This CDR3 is CASSLLAGGPYEQYF. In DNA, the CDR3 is TGTGCCAGCAGCTTACTAGCGGGAGGGCCCTACGAGCAGTACTTC.

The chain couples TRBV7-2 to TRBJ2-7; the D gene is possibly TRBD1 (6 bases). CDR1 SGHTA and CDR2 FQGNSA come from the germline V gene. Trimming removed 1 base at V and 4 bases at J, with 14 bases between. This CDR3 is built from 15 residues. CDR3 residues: CASSLDDRNSYEQYF. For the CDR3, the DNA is TGTGCCAGCAGCTTAGACGACAGGAACAGTTACGAGCAGTACTTC.

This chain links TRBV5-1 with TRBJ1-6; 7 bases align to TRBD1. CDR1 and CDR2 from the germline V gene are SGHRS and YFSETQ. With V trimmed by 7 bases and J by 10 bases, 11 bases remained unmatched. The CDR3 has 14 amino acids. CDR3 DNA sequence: TGCGCCAGCGGACAGGAATCCACCGACTCACCCCTCCACTTT. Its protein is CASGQESTDSPLHF.

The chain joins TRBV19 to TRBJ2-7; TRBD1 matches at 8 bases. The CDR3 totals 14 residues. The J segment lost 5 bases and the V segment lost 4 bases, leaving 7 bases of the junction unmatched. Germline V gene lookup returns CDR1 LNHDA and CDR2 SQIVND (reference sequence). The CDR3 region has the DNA TGTGCCAGTAGTAGATACAGGGGGTCCCACGAGCAGTACTTC. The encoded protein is CASSRYRGSHEQYF.

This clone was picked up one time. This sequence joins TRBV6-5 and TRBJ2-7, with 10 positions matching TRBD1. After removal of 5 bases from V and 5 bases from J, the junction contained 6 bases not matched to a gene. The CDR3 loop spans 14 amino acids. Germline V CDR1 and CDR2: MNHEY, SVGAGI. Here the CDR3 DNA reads TGTGCCAGCAGTAGACAGGGGGCGCTGGACGAGCAGTACTTC. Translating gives CASSRQGALDEQYF.

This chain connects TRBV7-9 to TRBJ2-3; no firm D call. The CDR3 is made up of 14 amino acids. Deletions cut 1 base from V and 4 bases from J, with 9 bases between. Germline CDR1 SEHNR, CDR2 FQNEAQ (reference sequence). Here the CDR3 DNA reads TGTGCCAGCAGCTTAGGGCATCTTGCAGATACGCAGTATTTT. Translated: CASSLGHLADTQYF.

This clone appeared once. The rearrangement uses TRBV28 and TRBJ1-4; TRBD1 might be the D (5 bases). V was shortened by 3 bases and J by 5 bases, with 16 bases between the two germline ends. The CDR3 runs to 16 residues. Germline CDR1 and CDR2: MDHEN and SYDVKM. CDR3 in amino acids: CASSFETHSGNEKLFF. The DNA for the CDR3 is TGTGCCAGCAGTTTTGAGACCCATTCAGGGAATGAAAAACTGTTTTTT.

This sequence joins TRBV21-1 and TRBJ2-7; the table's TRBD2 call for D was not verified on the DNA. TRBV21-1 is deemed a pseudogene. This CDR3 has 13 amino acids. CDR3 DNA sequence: TGTGCCAGCAGCCACACCGCGGAGTCCGAGCAGTACTTC. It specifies CASSHTAESEQYF.

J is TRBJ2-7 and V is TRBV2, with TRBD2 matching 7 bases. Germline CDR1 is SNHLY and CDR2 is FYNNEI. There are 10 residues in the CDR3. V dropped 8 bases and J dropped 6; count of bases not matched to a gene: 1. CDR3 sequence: CASGEGEQYF. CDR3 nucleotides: TGTGCCAGCGGGGAGGGCGAGCAGTACTTC.

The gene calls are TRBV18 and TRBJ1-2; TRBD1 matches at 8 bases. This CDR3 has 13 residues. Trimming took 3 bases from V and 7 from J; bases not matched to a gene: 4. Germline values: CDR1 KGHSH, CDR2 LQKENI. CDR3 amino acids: CASSPRTGFGYTF. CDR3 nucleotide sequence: TGTGCCAGCTCACCGCGGACAGGGTTTGGCTACACCTTC.

This CDR3 reads CASSQVGPGGNSPLHF. CDR3 DNA sequence: TGCGCCAGCAGCCAAGTTGGCCCAGGGGGGAATTCACCCCTCCACTTT. This chain links TRBV4-3 with TRBJ1-6; TRBD1 matches at 7 bases. The V and J ends lost 1 base and 7 bases, in that order; junction bases with no gene match: 7. The CDR3 extends over 16 amino acids. Per the germline V gene, CDR1 is LGHNA and CDR2 is YSLEER.

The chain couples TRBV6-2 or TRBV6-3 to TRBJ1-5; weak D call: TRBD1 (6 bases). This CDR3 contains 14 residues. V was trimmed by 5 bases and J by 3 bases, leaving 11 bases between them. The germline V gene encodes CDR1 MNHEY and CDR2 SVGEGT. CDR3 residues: CASSAGDPNQPQHF. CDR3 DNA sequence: TGTGCCAGCAGTGCAGGGGACCCCAATCAGCCCCAGCATTTT.

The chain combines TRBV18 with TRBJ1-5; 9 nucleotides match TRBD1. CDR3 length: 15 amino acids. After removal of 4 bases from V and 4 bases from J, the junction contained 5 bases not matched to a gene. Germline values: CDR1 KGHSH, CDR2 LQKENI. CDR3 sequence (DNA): TGTGCCAGCTCACTCTCAGGACAGGGGAATCAGCCCCAGCATTTT. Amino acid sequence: CASSLSGQGNQPQHF.

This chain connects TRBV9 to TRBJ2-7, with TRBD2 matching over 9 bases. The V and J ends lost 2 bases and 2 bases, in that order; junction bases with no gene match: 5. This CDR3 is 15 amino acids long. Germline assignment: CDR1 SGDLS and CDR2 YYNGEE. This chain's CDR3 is CASSVGGGVPYEQYF. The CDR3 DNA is TGTGCCAGCAGCGTCGGCGGGGGGGTCCCCTACGAGCAGTACTTC.

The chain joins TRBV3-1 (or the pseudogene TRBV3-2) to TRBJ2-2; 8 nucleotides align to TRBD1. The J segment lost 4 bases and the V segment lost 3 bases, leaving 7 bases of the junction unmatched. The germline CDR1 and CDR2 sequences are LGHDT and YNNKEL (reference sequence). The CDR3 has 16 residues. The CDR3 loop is CASSHGTGQITGELFF. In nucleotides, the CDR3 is TGTGCCAGCAGCCATGGGACAGGTCAAATCACCGGGGAGCTGTTTTTT.

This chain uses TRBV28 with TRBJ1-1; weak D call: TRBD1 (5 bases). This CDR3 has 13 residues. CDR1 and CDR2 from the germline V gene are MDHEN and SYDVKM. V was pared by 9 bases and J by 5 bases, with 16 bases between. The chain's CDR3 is CASWNSKGTEAFF. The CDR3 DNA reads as TGTGCCAGTTGGAACTCTAAGGGGACTGAAGCTTTCTTT.

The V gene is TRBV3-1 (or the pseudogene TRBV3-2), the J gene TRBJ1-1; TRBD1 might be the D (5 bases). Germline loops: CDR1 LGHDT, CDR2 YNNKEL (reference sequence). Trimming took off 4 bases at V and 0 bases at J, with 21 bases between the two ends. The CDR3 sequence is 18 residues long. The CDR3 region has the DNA TGTGCCAGCAGCCCCCGACAGATTTACTCTAGAATGAACACTGAAGCTTTCTTT. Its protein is CASSPRQIYSRMNTEAFF.

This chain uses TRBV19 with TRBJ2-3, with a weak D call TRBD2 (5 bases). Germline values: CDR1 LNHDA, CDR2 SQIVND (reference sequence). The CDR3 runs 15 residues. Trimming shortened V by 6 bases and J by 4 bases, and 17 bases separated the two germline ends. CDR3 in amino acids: CASSQMDSSPDTQYF. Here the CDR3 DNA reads TGTGCCAGTAGCCAGATGGATTCTAGCCCAGATACGCAGTATTTT.

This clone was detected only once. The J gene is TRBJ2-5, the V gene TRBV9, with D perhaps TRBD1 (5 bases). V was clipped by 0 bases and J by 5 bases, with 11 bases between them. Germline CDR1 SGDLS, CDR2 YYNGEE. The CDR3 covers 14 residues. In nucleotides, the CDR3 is TGTGCCAGCAGCGTAGACAGGTTAGGTGAGACCCAGTACTTC. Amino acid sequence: CASSVDRLGETQYF. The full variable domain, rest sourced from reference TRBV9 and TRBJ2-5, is DSGVTQTPKHLITATGQRVTLRCSPRSGDLSVYWYQQSLDQGLQFLIQYYNGEERAKGNILERFSAQQFPDLHSELNLSSLELGDSALYFCASSVDRLGETQYFGPGTRLLVL.